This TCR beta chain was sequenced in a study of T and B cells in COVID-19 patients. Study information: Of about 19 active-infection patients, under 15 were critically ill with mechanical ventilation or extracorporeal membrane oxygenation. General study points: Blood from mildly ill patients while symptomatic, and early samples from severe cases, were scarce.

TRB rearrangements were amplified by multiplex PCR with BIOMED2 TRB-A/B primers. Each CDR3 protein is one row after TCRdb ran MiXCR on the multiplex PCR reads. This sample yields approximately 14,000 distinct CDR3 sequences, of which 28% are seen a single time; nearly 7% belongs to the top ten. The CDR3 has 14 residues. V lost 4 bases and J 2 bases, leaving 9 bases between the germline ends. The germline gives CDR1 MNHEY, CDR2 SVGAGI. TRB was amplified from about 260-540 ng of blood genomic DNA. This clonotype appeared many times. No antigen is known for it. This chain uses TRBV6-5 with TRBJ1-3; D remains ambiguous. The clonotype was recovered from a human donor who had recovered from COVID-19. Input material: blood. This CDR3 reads CASSLGRTGNTIYF. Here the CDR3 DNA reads TGTGCCAGCAGTTTGGGTCGGACTGGAAACACCATATATTTT.